This T cell receptor (beta chain) stems from a study of cytomegalovirus exposure and HLA in healthy donors. Study observations and caveats: The authors listed over 150 TCR beta chains as cytomegalovirus-associated. It was reportedly the case that the classifier diagnosed cytomegalovirus status with high specificity and sensitivity.

As regards this clone: Its target is not known.

Some clones are missing from TCRdb's copy, which holds only in-frame ones; the method was immunoSEQ multiplex PCR. Here the sample spans 300,000 to 400,000 clones, approximately 88% being singletons. This sequence was found in a man aged 30 to 45 in good health and CMV-seronegative. Sequenced material: PBMCs.

The CDR3 loop reads CASSSQGARTGELFF. Written as DNA, the CDR3 is TGTGCCAGCAGTTCGCAGGGGGCGAGGACCGGGGAGCTGTTTTTT. The J gene is TRBJ2-2, the V gene TRBV2; 8 bases agree with TRBD1. The CDR3 length is 15 residues. The germline V gene has CDR1 SNHLY and CDR2 FYNNEI. V lost 5 bases and J lost 5; bases outside the gene matches: 7. The variable domain in full, with the rest retrieved from reference TRBV2 and TRBJ2-2, is EPEVTQTPSHQVTQMGQEVILRCVPISNHLYFYWYRQILGQKVEFLVSFYNNEISEKSEIFDDQFSVERPDGSNFTLKIRSTKLEDSAMYFCASSSQGARTGELFFGEGSRLTVL.